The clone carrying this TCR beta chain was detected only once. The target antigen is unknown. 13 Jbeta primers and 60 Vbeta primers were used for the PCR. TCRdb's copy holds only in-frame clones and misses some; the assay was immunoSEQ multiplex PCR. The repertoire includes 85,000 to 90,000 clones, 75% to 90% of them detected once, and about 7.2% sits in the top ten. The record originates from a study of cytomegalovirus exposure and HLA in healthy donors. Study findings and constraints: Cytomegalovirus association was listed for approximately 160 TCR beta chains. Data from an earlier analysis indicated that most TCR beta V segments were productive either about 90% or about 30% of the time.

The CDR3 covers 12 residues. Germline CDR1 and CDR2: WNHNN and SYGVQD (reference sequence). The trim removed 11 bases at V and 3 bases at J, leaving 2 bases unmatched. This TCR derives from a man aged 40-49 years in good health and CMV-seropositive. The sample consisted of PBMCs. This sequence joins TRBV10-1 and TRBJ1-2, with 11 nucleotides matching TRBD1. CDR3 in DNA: TGCGCCGGACAGGGGGCTCACTATGGCTACACCTTC. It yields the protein CAGQGAHYGYTF.